The clone carrying this T cell receptor (beta chain) occurred many times. The record originates from a study of regulatory T cells in long-lasting Graves disease. Background on the study: More than 5 years of antithyroid drugs with positive TSH receptor antibodies defined persistent Graves' disease.

Researchers made TCR beta libraries by using iRepertoire HTBI primers and running Arm-PCR on CDR3 regions. TCRdb called the multiplex PCR reads again in MiXCR, with one record for every CDR3 protein. The data show around 400,000 distinct CDR3 sequences, 23% seen once. The time point is: persistent/refractory GD, antithyroid drugs over 5 years with positive TRAb. After RNA was extracted from PBMCs, the TCR library was made from it. Per American Thyroid Association guidelines, Graves' disease was diagnosed. Patients were enrolled at an endocrinology department in Xi'an, China. The material was peripheral blood mononuclear cells (PBMCs), obtained when the disease was refractory, from a patient treated with antithyroid drugs. This clonotype was obtained from a female donor with Graves disease.

The CDR3, as DNA: TGTGCCAGCAGTTTCTATAATTCACCCCTCCACTTT. Amino acid sequence: CASSFYNSPLHF. The chain is built from TRBV12-3 or TRBV12-4 and TRBJ1-6; unclear D gene. Trimming left V 3 bases short and J 3 bases short, with 0 bases between. CDR3 length: 12 amino acids.